One sample yielded the 20 T cell receptor beta chains listed below, sequenced in a study of T cell responses to AZD1222 COVID-19 vaccine. Some clones are missing from TCRdb's copy, which holds only in-frame ones; the method was immunoSEQ multiplex PCR. The sample lists roughly 120,000 clones; 88% were seen once. This specimen was peripheral blood, taken 28 days after the second AZD1222 dose. Receptors originate from an adult who received the AZD1222 COVID-19 vaccine.

This rearrangement joins TRBV18 to TRBJ1-6, with TRBD1 identical over 8 bases. CDR1 and CDR2 (germline): KGHSH, LQKENI. The CDR3 sequence is 14 residues long. V dropped 4 bases and J dropped 10; count of bases not matched to a gene: 6. The CDR3, as DNA: TGTGCCAGCTCACAAGGACAGGGCGGGTCACCCCTCCACTTT. It yields the protein CASSQGQGGSPLHF.

The V gene is TRBV7-3, the J gene TRBJ2-3; 9 nucleotides align to TRBD2. Per germline, CDR1 SGHTA and CDR2 FQGTGA. V trimming: 4 bases; J trimming: 3 bases; junction bases outside the gene matches: 8. This CDR3 is 16 amino acids long. CDR3 DNA: TGTGCCAGCAGCTCAATAGCGGGGGTCAAAACAGATACGCAGTATTTT. Amino acids: CASSSIAGVKTDTQYF. Full variable domain (outside the CDR3, taken from reference TRBV7-3 and TRBJ2-3): GAGVSQTPSNKVTEKGKYVELRCDPISGHTALYWYRQSLGQGPEFLIYFQGTGAADDSGLPNDRFFAVRPEGSVSTLKIQRTERGDSAVYLCASSSIAGVKTDTQYFGPGTRLTVL.

The gene calls are TRBV3-1 (or the pseudogene TRBV3-2) and TRBJ2-1, with a tentative D call TRBD2 (5 bases). The germline CDR1 and CDR2 sequences are LGHDT and YNNKEL (reference sequence). The length of the CDR3 is 14 residues. V was trimmed by 4 bases and J by 6 bases, leaving 13 bases between them. CDR3 amino acids: CASSRRGEGNEQFF. CDR3 nucleotides: TGTGCCAGCAGCCGGCGCGGAGAGGGCAATGAGCAGTTCTTC.

The DNA for the CDR3 is TGTGCCAGCAGCGTAGCCGGAGGGGTTGAAGCTTTCTTT. Translation gives CASSVAGGVEAFF. The V gene is TRBV9, the J gene TRBJ1-1; a weak D match, TRBD1 (5 bases). CDR3 size: 13 residues. V gave up 0 bases and J gave up 7 bases, with 10 bases separating them. Germline CDR1 SGDLS, CDR2 YYNGEE.

The chain combines TRBV10-1 with TRBJ2-5; TRBD1 matches 7 bases. The CDR3 has 13 amino acids. J lost 3 bases, V lost 8 bases, and 6 bases had no gene match. Germline-derived CDR1 and CDR2 are WNHNN and SYGVQD (reference sequence). The chain's CDR3 is CASQRDSEETQYF. In DNA form, the CDR3 reads TGCGCCAGCCAAAGGGACAGCGAAGAGACCCAGTACTTC.

This clone was seen once. The rearrangement joins TRBV9 to TRBJ1-5; D is ambiguous. V shed 4 bases and J shed 3 bases, with 14 bases lying between them. This CDR3 has 15 residues. CDR1 SGDLS and CDR2 YYNGEE come from the germline V gene. The chain's CDR3 is CASSSDPGFNQPQHF. CDR3 DNA sequence: TGTGCCAGCAGCTCCGACCCCGGATTCAATCAGCCCCAGCATTTT.

The chain is built from TRBV6-2 or TRBV6-3 and TRBJ2-5, with 9 bases lining up with TRBD1. Trimming removed 4 bases from V and 4 bases from J; junction bases left unmatched: 4. This CDR3 has 14 amino acids. The germline gives CDR1 MNHEY, CDR2 SVGEGT. CDR3 residues: CASSLQGAGETQYF. For the CDR3, the DNA is TGTGCCAGCAGTTTACAGGGGGCAGGAGAGACCCAGTACTTC.

This chain uses TRBV7-8 with TRBJ2-7; D remains ambiguous. This CDR3 has 13 residues. Germline V lookup: CDR1 SGHVS, CDR2 FQNEAQ. The V gene lost 4 bases and the J gene lost 6 bases, with 13 bases spanning the gap. Here the CDR3 DNA reads TGTGCCAGCAGCTACCCAATAGATTCCGAGCAGTACTTC. It is translated as CASSYPIDSEQYF.

This clone appeared once. The gene calls are TRBV28 and TRBJ2-3; D perhaps matches TRBD2 (6 bases). The CDR3 is made up of 16 amino acids. Germline CDR1 and CDR2: MDHEN and SYDVKM. Trimming removed 4 bases from V and 0 bases from J, with 14 bases in between. CDR3 bases: TGTGCCAGCAGTTCCCCGGGACTCCCCAGCACAGATACGCAGTATTTT. This codes for CASSSPGLPSTDTQYF.

The gene calls are TRBV6-5 and TRBJ2-3; D is ambiguous. The CDR3 loop spans 15 amino acids. Germline lookup yields CDR1 MNHEY and CDR2 SVGAGI. Trimming took 6 bases from V and 2 from J, leaving 15 bases between them. CDR3 amino acids: CASRSNGGHTDTQYF. Written as DNA, the CDR3 is TGTGCCAGCAGATCCAACGGTGGTCACACAGATACGCAGTATTTT.

The chain has TRBV12-3 or TRBV12-4 and TRBJ1-5; D not resolved. The CDR3 is 13 amino acids. V dropped 1 base and J dropped 7 bases, with 8 bases sitting between them. The CDR3, as DNA: TGTGCCAGCAGTTTAGGGCATTTGCAGCCCCAGCATTTT. Translated, it gives CASSLGHLQPQHF.

The count of this clone is one. This chain links TRBV10-3 with TRBJ1-2; D is unclear. Germline CDR1 is ENHRY and CDR2 is SYGVKD. The CDR3 has 14 residues. Trimming pared 0 bases from V and 2 bases from J, leaving 7 bases between. CDR3 region: CAISESQENYGYTF. The DNA of the CDR3 is TGTGCCATCAGTGAGTCCCAGGAAAACTATGGCTACACCTTC.

The V gene is TRBV28, the J gene TRBJ1-1; unclear D gene. This CDR3 has 11 residues. Trimming shortened V by 7 bases and J by 11 bases, and 14 bases separated the two germline ends. Germline CDR1 and CDR2: MDHEN and SYDVKM. CDR3 coding DNA: TGTGCCAGCACCCGCACGGGGTCGGCTTTCTTT. Amino acids: CASTRTGSAFF.

The chain recombines TRBV9 with TRBJ2-1; 12 nucleotides match TRBD2. The CDR3 is 16 amino acids. V lost 0 bases to trimming and J lost 7 bases; unmatched junction nucleotides: 5. Germline V gene data show CDR1 as SGDLS and CDR2 as YYNGEE. The CDR3 loop reads CASSVGLAGGLNEQFF. The CDR3 nucleotides are TGTGCCAGCAGCGTAGGTCTAGCGGGGGGGTTGAATGAGCAGTTCTTC.

This clone was found a few times. The chain recombines TRBV7-9 with TRBJ2-5; D unclear. The CDR3 runs 13 residues. Germline CDR1 reads SEHNR; CDR2 reads FQNEAQ (reference sequence). The V and J ends lost 8 bases and 5 bases respectively, with 15 bases between them. The CDR3, as DNA: TGTGCCAGCCACAGCCCTGGGCGGGAGACCCAGTACTTC. It is translated as CASHSPGRETQYF.

This chain joins TRBV4-3 and TRBJ2-1; D is unresolved. The CDR3 loop spans 16 amino acids. Trimming stripped 4 bases from V and 2 bases from J, with 15 bases between. Looked up from germline, CDR1 is LGHNA and CDR2 is YSLEER. CDR3: CASSPARVLTYNEQFF. The CDR3 region has the DNA TGCGCCAGCAGCCCAGCGAGAGTCCTAACCTACAATGAGCAGTTCTTC.

Of note for this clone: The sample carries other DNA sequences with the same CDR3. J is TRBJ2-7 and V is TRBV18; 8 bases fit TRBD2. Per the germline V gene, CDR1 is KGHSH and CDR2 is LQKENI. Germline trimming cut 3 bases from V and 3 bases from J; bases unmatched to any gene: 1. The CDR3 has 13 amino acids. The CDR3 region has the DNA TGTGCCAGCTCACCGGGGACTAGCTACGAGCAGTACTTC. Translation: CASSPGTSYEQYF.

The genes are TRBV5-4 and TRBJ2-2, with D hard to call. V was cut by 0 bases and J by 3 bases, with 3 bases left in between. The CDR3 spans 13 residues. Germline V gene lookup returns CDR1 SGHNT and CDR2 YYREEE (reference sequence). The CDR3 sequence is CASSLDYTGELFF. The DNA for the CDR3 is TGTGCCAGCAGCTTGGACTACACCGGGGAGCTGTTTTTT.

The chain joins TRBV18 to TRBJ1-5; unclear D gene. CDR3 length equals 15 residues. Looked up from germline, CDR1 is KGHSH and CDR2 is LQKENI. The V gene lost 0 bases and the J gene lost 0 bases, with 6 bases spanning the gap. The CDR3 protein is CASSPPGSSNQPQHF. For the CDR3, the DNA is TGTGCCAGCTCACCACCTGGATCTAGCAATCAGCCCCAGCATTTT.

This clone was seen a handful of times. The rearrangement uses TRBV9 and TRBJ1-1; D perhaps matches TRBD1 (6 bases). V was clipped by 3 bases and J by 0 bases, with 9 bases between them. Per the germline V gene, CDR1 is SGDLS and CDR2 is YYNGEE. The CDR3 covers 14 residues. DNA of the CDR3: TGTGCCAGCAGCGCCCAGGGGATGAACACTGAAGCTTTCTTT. As protein: CASSAQGMNTEAFF. Full variable domain (remainder filled in from reference TRBV9 and TRBJ1-1): DSGVTQTPKHLITATGQRVTLRCSPRSGDLSVYWYQQSLDQGLQFLIQYYNGEERAKGNILERFSAQQFPDLHSELNLSSLELGDSALYFCASSAQGMNTEAFFGQGTRLTVV.